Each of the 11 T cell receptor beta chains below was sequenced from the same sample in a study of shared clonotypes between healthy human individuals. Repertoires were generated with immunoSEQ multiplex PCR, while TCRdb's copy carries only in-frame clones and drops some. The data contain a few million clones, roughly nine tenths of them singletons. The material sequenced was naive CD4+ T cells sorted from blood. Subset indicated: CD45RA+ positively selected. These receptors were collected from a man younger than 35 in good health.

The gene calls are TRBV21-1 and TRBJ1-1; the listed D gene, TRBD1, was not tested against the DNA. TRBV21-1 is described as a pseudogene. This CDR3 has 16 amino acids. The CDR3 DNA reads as TGTGCCAGCAGCACCATTCAGGGGTCCGCGAACACTGAAGCTTTCTTT. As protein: CASSTIQGSANTEAFF.

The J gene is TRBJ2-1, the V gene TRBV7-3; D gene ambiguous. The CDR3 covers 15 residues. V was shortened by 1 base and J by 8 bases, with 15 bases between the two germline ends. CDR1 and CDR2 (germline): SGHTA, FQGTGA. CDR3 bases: TGTGCCAGCAGCTTAAATCCTAGTACCCCCTATGAGCAGTTCTTC. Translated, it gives CASSLNPSTPYEQFF.

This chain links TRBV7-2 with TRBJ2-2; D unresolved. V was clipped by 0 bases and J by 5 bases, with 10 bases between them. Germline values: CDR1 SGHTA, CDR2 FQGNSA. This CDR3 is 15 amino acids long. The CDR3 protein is CASSLAHAITGELFF. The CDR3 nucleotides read TGTGCCAGCAGCTTAGCCCACGCCATTACCGGGGAGCTGTTTTTT.

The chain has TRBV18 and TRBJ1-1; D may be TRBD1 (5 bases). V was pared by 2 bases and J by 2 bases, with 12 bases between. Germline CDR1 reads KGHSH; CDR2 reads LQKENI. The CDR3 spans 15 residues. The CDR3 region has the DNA TGTGCCAGCTCACCAGCCCAAGGGGCAAACACTGAAGCTTTCTTT. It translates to CASSPAQGANTEAFF.

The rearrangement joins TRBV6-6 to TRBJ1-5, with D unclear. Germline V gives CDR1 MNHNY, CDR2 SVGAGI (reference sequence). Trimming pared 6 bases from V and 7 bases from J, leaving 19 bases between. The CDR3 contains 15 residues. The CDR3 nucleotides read TGTGCCAGCAGCGTTACCGACTCACGGATGCAGCCCCAGCATTTT. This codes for CASSVTDSRMQPQHF.

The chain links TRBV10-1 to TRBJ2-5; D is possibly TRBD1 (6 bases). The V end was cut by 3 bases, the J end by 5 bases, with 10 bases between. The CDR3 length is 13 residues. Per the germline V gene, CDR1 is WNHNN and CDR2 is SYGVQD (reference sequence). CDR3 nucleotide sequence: TGCGCCAGCAGTGATGGGACAATGGAGACCCAGTACTTC. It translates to CASSDGTMETQYF.

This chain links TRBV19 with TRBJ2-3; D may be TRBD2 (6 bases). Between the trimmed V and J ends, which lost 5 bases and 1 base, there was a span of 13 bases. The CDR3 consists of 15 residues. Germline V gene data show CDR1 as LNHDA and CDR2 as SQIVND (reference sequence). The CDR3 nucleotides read TGTGCCAGTAGTCAGGGTAGCGGTCGCACAGATACGCAGTATTTT. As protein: CASSQGSGRTDTQYF.

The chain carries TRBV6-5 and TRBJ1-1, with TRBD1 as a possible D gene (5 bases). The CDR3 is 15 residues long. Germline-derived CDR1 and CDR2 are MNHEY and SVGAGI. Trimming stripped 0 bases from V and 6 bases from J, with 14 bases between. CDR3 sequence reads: CASSYSAQGGSEAFF. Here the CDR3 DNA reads TGTGCCAGCAGTTACTCGGCTCAGGGAGGTTCTGAAGCTTTCTTT.

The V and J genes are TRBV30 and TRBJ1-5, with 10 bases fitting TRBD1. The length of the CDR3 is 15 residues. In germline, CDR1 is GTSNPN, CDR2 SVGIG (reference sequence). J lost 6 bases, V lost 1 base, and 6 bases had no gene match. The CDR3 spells CAWSGSGQGSQPQHF. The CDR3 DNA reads TGTGCCTGGAGTGGGTCGGGACAGGGGTCTCAGCCCCAGCATTTT.

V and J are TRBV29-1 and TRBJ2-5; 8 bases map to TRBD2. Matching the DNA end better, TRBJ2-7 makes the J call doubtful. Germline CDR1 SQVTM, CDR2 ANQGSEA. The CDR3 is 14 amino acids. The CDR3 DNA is TGCAGCGTTGAGGGTACTAGCGGCTCCTACGAGCAGTACTTC. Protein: CSVEGTSGSYEQYF.

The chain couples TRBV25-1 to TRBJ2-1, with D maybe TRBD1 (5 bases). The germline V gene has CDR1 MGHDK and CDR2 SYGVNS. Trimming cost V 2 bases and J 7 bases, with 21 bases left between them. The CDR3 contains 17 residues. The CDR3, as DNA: TGTGCCAGCAGTGAAACGGGTAGGGGTAGGCTTTCAAATGAGCAGTTCTTC. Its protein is CASSETGRGRLSNEQFF.